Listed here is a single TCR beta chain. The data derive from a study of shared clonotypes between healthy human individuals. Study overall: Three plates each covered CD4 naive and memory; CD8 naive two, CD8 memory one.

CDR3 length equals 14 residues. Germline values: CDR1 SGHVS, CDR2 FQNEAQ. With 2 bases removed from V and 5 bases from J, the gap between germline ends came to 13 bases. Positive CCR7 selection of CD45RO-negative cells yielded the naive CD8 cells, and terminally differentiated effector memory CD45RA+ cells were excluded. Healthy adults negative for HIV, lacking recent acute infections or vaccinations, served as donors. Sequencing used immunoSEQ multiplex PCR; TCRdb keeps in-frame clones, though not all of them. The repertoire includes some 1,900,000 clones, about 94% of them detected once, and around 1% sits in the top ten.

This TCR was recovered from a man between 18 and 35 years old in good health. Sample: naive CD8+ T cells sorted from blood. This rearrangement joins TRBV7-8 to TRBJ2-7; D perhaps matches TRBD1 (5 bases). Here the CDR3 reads CASSLLAGSHEQYF. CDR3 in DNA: TGTGCCAGCAGCTTACTGGCAGGGTCCCACGAGCAGTACTTC.